The T cell receptor beta chain described here comes from a study of blood T cell repertoires in COVID-19. About the study: From T cells, B-cell-depleted T cells, or PBMCs came the material, which was cDNA or gDNA.

CDR1 is SGHDN and CDR2 is FVKESK in the germline V gene. The CDR3 sequence is 16 residues long. After removal of 4 bases from V and 2 bases from J, the junction contained 8 bases not matched to a gene. Under the authors' procedure: Scientists estimated how many nucleated cells there were by amplifying reference gene primers. Only in-frame clones appear in the TCRdb table, and some are missing; sequencing was by immunoSEQ multiplex PCR. V and J calls and clone size follow that table, whereas D and trimming were derived from the DNA. This sample carries 210,000 or so clones, 80% to 90% of them seen once, and the ten largest clones take 6% to 8.5%.

Sequences were obtained from peripheral blood. This TCR was recovered from a woman between 45 and 65 years old with active or convalescent COVID-19. The chain employs TRBV14 and TRBJ2-1; 7 bases align to TRBD1. The CDR3 DNA sequence: TGTGCCAGCAGCCCCTCGGCGACAGGGCCCTACAATGAGCAGTTCTTC. Translation: CASSPSATGPYNEQFF.